The clone carrying this TCR beta chain has at least ten counts. Excluded: other autoimmune disease, uncontrolled infection, pregnancy or lactation. Using RNA transcripts, the TCR beta CDR3 regions were amplified. HTBI primers were employed in first-round RT-PCR, then a second-round multiplex PCR followed. MiXCR, applied by TCRdb to the multiplex PCR reads, yields one record per CDR3 protein. The sample yields 150,000 to 200,000 distinct CDR3 sequences, approximately 40% seen once. The data were obtained in a study of Graves' ophthalmopathy and Graves' hyperthyroidism. Study in general: Upon initial diagnosis and before any treatment, peripheral blood was collected.

V lost 3 bases and J 5 bases, leaving 4 bases between the germline ends. This CDR3 region has 11 residues. Germline V gene lookup returns CDR1 SNHLY and CDR2 FYNNEI. The receptor was derived from a woman aged 40 to 50 with Graves' ophthalmopathy. The V call is TRBV2, the J call TRBJ2-5; D unresolved. Material for sequencing was peripheral blood. The CDR3 DNA sequence: TGTGCCAGCAGTGATTTTGAGACCCAGTACTTC. It yields the protein CASSDFETQYF.